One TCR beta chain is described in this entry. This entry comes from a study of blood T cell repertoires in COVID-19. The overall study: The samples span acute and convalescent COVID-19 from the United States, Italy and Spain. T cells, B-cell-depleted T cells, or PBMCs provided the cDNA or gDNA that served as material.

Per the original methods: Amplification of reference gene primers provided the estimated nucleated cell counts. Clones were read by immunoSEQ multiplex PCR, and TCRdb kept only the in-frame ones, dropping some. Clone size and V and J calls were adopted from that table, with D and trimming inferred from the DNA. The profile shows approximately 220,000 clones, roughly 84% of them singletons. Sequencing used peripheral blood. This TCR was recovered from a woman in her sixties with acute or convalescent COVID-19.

CDR3: CASSLTRDEQFF. The CDR3 region has the DNA TGTGCCAGCAGCTTGACTCGGGATGAGCAGTTCTTC. The chain is built from TRBV7-9 and TRBJ2-1; the D is unclear. The CDR3 has 12 residues. Trimming cost V 3 bases and J 8 bases, with 8 bases left between them. The germline gives CDR1 SEHNR, CDR2 FQNEAQ (reference sequence). Full variable domain (remainder filled in from reference TRBV7-9 and TRBJ2-1): DTGVSQNPRHKITKRGQNVTFRCDPISEHNRLYWYRQTLGQGPEFLTYFQNEAQLEKSRLLSDRFSAERPKGSFSTLEIQRTEQGDSAMYLCASSLTRDEQFFGPGTRLTVL.